The 28 T cell receptor beta chains in this list originate from one sample, sequenced in a study of shared clonotypes between healthy human individuals. Sequencing was performed with immunoSEQ multiplex PCR; in TCRdb, only in-frame clones are kept and a portion is missing. The profile covers about 600,000 clones, with approximately 97% appearing a single time and about 0.06% taken by the ten largest. The material sequenced was naive CD4+ T cells sorted from blood. Subset in this sample: CD45RA+ positively selected. The receptors shown here come from a woman younger than 45 in good health.

The chain is built from TRBV7-9 and TRBJ1-6, with 9 bases that match TRBD1. Germline V CDR1 and CDR2: SEHNR, FQNEAQ (reference sequence). Trimming removed 5 bases from V and 10 bases from J; junction bases left unmatched: 12. The CDR3 consists of 16 residues. The CDR3 here is CASSPRGDREGSPLHF. The CDR3 DNA reads as TGTGCCAGCAGCCCGAGGGGGGACAGGGAAGGATCACCCCTCCACTTT.

This chain connects TRBV28 to TRBJ1-1; D gene unclear. This CDR3 has 15 amino acids. Germline loops: CDR1 MDHEN, CDR2 SYDVKM. The V end was cut by 8 bases, the J end by 2 bases, with 18 bases between. CDR3 residues: CASDRVPHENTEAFF. The CDR3 DNA reads as TGTGCCAGCGACCGGGTCCCCCACGAAAACACTGAAGCTTTCTTT.

The chain joins TRBV7-9 to TRBJ2-3; tentative D call: TRBD2 (5 bases). Deletions cut 3 bases from V and 8 bases from J, with 9 bases between. Germline V gene data show CDR1 as SEHNR and CDR2 as FQNEAQ (reference sequence). There are 12 residues in the CDR3. CDR3 region: CASSFRETTQYF. CDR3 nucleotides: TGTGCCAGCAGCTTTAGGGAGACTACGCAGTATTTT.

The rearrangement joins TRBV19 to TRBJ1-5; tentative D call: TRBD1 (6 bases). V was clipped by 0 bases and J by 6 bases, with 15 bases between them. This CDR3 has 16 residues. Germline lookup yields CDR1 LNHDA and CDR2 SQIVND (reference sequence). CDR3 in amino acids: CASSIDGQRTGQPQHF. CDR3 DNA sequence: TGTGCCAGTAGTATAGATGGACAGCGTACCGGTCAGCCCCAGCATTTT.

The chain carries TRBV18 and TRBJ2-5, with 7 bases fitting TRBD2. CDR3 size: 15 residues. Germline CDR1 KGHSH, CDR2 LQKENI. J lost 1 base, V lost 3 bases, and 5 bases had no gene match. CDR3 sequence (DNA): TGTGCCAGCTCACCGAGAAGCGGGGTCCAAGAGACCCAGTACTTC. The encoded protein is CASSPRSGVQETQYF.

This clone was found once. The rearrangement uses TRBV27 and TRBJ1-2; D is perhaps TRBD1 (5 bases). The V gene lost 5 bases and the J gene lost 0 bases, with 25 bases spanning the gap. There are 19 residues in the CDR3. Germline V gene lookup returns CDR1 MNHEY and CDR2 SMNVEV (reference sequence). CDR3 in amino acids: CASSPGRRGLLTTNYGYTF. The DNA for the CDR3 is TGTGCCAGCAGTCCGGGGAGGAGGGGTTTACTTACAACTAACTATGGCTACACCTTC.

The V gene is TRBV19, the J gene TRBJ1-5, with no clear D. V lost 1 base and J 3 bases, leaving 7 bases between the germline ends. The length of the CDR3 is 14 residues. Per the germline V gene, CDR1 is LNHDA and CDR2 is SQIVND (reference sequence). The CDR3 sequence is CASSIGQSNQPQHF. The CDR3 DNA follows: TGTGCCAGTAGTATAGGTCAATCCAATCAGCCCCAGCATTTT.

The rearrangement joins TRBV28 to TRBJ1-4; 8 bases line up with TRBD1. Germline V gene lookup returns CDR1 MDHEN and CDR2 SYDVKM. The CDR3 sequence is 14 residues long. After removal of 3 bases from V and 6 bases from J, the junction contained 3 bases not matched to a gene. CDR3 coding DNA: TGTGCCAGCAGTTTTCGGACAGGGTATGAAAAACTGTTTTTT. Its protein is CASSFRTGYEKLFF.

The J gene is TRBJ2-7, the V gene TRBV7-2; 9 bases map to TRBD2. CDR1 and CDR2 from the germline V gene are SGHTA and FQGNSA. This CDR3 spans 15 amino acids. Losses at the gene ends were 5 bases for V and 0 bases for J; bases not matched to a gene: 5. This chain's CDR3 is CASSPSGTLSYEQYF. The CDR3 nucleotides are TGTGCCAGCAGCCCTAGCGGGACACTCTCCTACGAGCAGTACTTC.

The rearrangement joins TRBV30 to TRBJ2-2; either TRBD1 or TRBD2 may supply D (5 bases each). V was trimmed by 5 bases and J by 9 bases, leaving 16 bases between them. Germline CDR1 is GTSNPN and CDR2 is SVGIG (reference sequence). The CDR3 sequence is 13 residues long. The CDR3 region has the DNA TGTGCCTGGGGACGACGAGGGGCGCGGGAGCTGTTTTTT. This gives the protein CAWGRRGARELFF.

J is TRBJ2-3 and V is TRBV2; D remains ambiguous. The CDR3 totals 15 residues. The germline CDR1 and CDR2 sequences are SNHLY and FYNNEI. Deletions cut 4 bases from V and 0 bases from J, with 11 bases between. The CDR3 protein is CASSGRKKSTDTQYF. CDR3 nucleotide sequence: TGTGCCAGCAGTGGTCGCAAAAAAAGCACAGATACGCAGTATTTT.

In this sample, this clone turned up once. The chain employs TRBV6-6 and TRBJ2-7; D is ambiguous. The CDR3 is made up of 12 amino acids. V shed 5 bases and J shed 0 bases, with 5 bases lying between them. Germline V gene sequence: CDR1 MNHNY, CDR2 SVGAGI (reference sequence). The CDR3 loop reads CASSAYSYEQYF. CDR3 nucleotide sequence: TGTGCCAGCAGTGCCTACTCCTACGAGCAGTACTTC.

The V gene is TRBV6-6, the J gene TRBJ2-7; 7 bases agree with TRBD1. V trimming: 2 bases; J trimming: 4 bases; junction bases outside the gene matches: 2. The germline gives CDR1 MNHNY, CDR2 SVGAGI (reference sequence). This CDR3 has 13 residues. CDR3 amino acids: CASSYTQGYEQYF. DNA of the CDR3: TGTGCCAGCAGTTACACACAGGGGTACGAGCAGTACTTC.

In this sample, this clone turned up once. The rearrangement links TRBV10-3 to TRBJ2-5; D is possibly TRBD2 (5 bases). V shed 4 bases and J shed 2 bases, with 11 bases lying between them. The CDR3 runs to 14 residues. Germline CDR1 ENHRY, CDR2 SYGVKD. In DNA form, the CDR3 reads TGTGCCATCAGTGTGGACTGGGATCAAGAGACCCAGTACTTC. This encodes CAISVDWDQETQYF.

The rearrangement joins TRBV4-1 to TRBJ2-2, with a possible D match to TRBD2 (7 bases). The CDR3 is 17 amino acids. Trimming took off 1 base at V and 3 bases at J, with 15 bases between the two ends. Germline-derived CDR1 and CDR2 are MGHRA and YSYEKL. CDR3 amino acids: CASSQGRGGLDTGELFF. CDR3 DNA: TGCGCCAGCAGCCAAGGAAGGGGGGGGCTGGACACCGGGGAGCTGTTTTTT.

V is TRBV27 and J is TRBJ2-1; D uncertain. Trimming took 1 base from V and 4 from J, leaving 8 bases between them. This CDR3 comprises 14 residues. In germline, CDR1 is MNHEY, CDR2 SMNVEV (reference sequence). The CDR3 coding sequence is TGTGCCAGCAGTTTATATTGGGATTACAATGAGCAGTTCTTC. This sequence encodes CASSLYWDYNEQFF.

The genes are TRBV5-4 and TRBJ1-4, with a possible D match to TRBD1 (6 bases). Germline assignment: CDR1 SGHNT and CDR2 YYREEE (reference sequence). The CDR3 contains 15 residues. V dropped 0 bases and J dropped 4 bases, with 10 bases sitting between them. CDR3 loop: CASSLGGAINEKLFF. DNA for the CDR3: TGTGCCAGCAGCTTGGGGGGGGCTATTAATGAAAAACTGTTTTTT.

This rearrangement joins TRBV5-4 to TRBJ2-1, with D maybe TRBD2 (5 bases). There are 15 residues in the CDR3. Germline CDR1 SGHNT, CDR2 YYREEE (reference sequence). The V gene lost 3 bases and the J gene lost 6 bases, with 16 bases spanning the gap. CDR3 residues: CASSSPARESNEQFF. CDR3 coding DNA: TGTGCCAGCAGCTCCCCTGCACGGGAAAGCAATGAGCAGTTCTTC.

This clone was found once. The rearrangement links TRBV11-2 to TRBJ2-7, with D possibly matching TRBD1 (5 bases). V was cut by 3 bases and J by 3 bases, with 12 bases left in between. The CDR3 extends over 14 amino acids. In germline, CDR1 is SGHAT, CDR2 FQNNGV. The CDR3 sequence: CASSFGRGYYEQYF. CDR3 in DNA: TGTGCCAGCAGCTTCGGTAGGGGCTACTACGAGCAGTACTTC.

V usage is TRBV10-1 and J usage is TRBJ2-5, with 7 bases that match TRBD1. V dropped 3 bases and J dropped 11; count of bases not matched to a gene: 6. Germline V gene sequence: CDR1 WNHNN, CDR2 SYGVQD (reference sequence). The CDR3 is 12 residues long. CDR3 in amino acids: CASSDDRALQYF. CDR3 nucleotide sequence: TGCGCCAGCAGTGACGACAGGGCCCTTCAGTACTTC.

This clone was found once. The genes are TRBV25-1 and TRBJ2-6; TRBD1 matches 8 bases. The CDR3 runs 15 residues. After removal of 7 bases from V and 4 bases from J, the junction contained 6 bases not matched to a gene. The V gene's germline CDR1 is MGHDK and CDR2 SYGVNS. This CDR3 reads CASTQGARGANVLTF. CDR3 DNA: TGTGCCAGCACGCAGGGGGCGCGGGGGGCCAACGTCCTGACTTTC.

The chain employs TRBV6-1 and TRBJ2-5, with 12 bases that match TRBD2. CDR3 length: 15 amino acids. V trimming: 4 bases; J trimming: 3 bases; junction bases outside the gene matches: 3. Germline CDR1 and CDR2: MNHNS and SASEGT. The CDR3 DNA sequence: TGTGCCAGCAGTGGCCGGACTAGCGGGGAAGAGACCCAGTACTTC. Translated, it gives CASSGRTSGEETQYF.

The rearrangement joins TRBV21-1 to TRBJ2-1. TRBV21-1 is a pseudogene locus. The CDR3 totals 12 residues. This CDR3 is CASSKAGPQVFF. CDR3 coding DNA: TGTGCCAGCAGCAAAGCGGGACCCCAAGTGTTCTTC.

This chain joins TRBV6-1 and TRBJ2-2; D is undetermined. This CDR3 is built from 13 residues. CDR1 and CDR2 (germline): MNHNS, SASEGT. The V gene lost 4 bases and the J gene lost 5 bases, with 8 bases spanning the gap. Here the CDR3 reads CASSVVSTGELFF. CDR3 DNA: TGTGCCAGCAGTGTGGTTTCGACCGGGGAGCTGTTTTTT.

This chain connects TRBV29-1 to TRBJ2-5; 9 positions match TRBD2. CDR3 size: 14 residues. CDR1 is SQVTM and CDR2 is ANQGSEA in the germline V gene. Trimming took 2 bases from V and 5 from J; bases not matched to a gene: 6. Written as DNA, the CDR3 is TGCAGCGTTGAACGCCTAGCGGGACACGAGACCCAGTACTTC. Amino acids: CSVERLAGHETQYF.

V and J are TRBV2 and TRBJ1-2; 7 nucleotides line up with TRBD1. CDR3 length: 13 residues. J gave up 3 bases and V 3 bases, and 1 base lay outside the gene matches. The germline V gene encodes CDR1 SNHLY and CDR2 FYNNEI. The CDR3 loop is CASSDQGDYGYTF. CDR3 coding DNA: TGTGCCAGCAGTGACCAGGGGGACTATGGCTACACCTTC.

The CDR3 protein is CASSLAVETQYF. CDR3 DNA sequence: TGTGCCAGCAGCTTAGCGGTGGAGACCCAGTACTTC. The rearrangement uses TRBV7-6 and TRBJ2-5; the D is unclear. CDR1 SGHVS and CDR2 FNYEAQ come from the germline V gene. The V gene lost 0 bases and the J gene lost 5 bases, with 4 bases spanning the gap. The CDR3 covers 12 residues.

The rearrangement links TRBV5-1 to TRBJ2-6; D is tentatively TRBD1 or TRBD2 (5 bases each). Germline V gene lookup returns CDR1 SGHRS and CDR2 YFSETQ. The V gene lost 5 bases and the J gene lost 1 base, with 16 bases spanning the gap. This CDR3 has 17 residues. CDR3 region: CASSVIMGVSGANVLTF. The CDR3 nucleotides are TGCGCCAGCAGTGTAATTATGGGGGTTTCTGGGGCCAACGTCCTGACTTTC.